Listed below are T cell receptor beta chains from one sample, sequenced in a study of OX40 agonist ivuxolimab in advanced cancers. Sequencing was performed with immunoSEQ multiplex PCR; in TCRdb, only in-frame clones are kept and a portion is missing. This table has about 81,000 clones, about 86% appearing once. Specimen: CD4+ or CD8+ T cells sorted from blood, collected in a trial of the OX40 agonist ivuxolimab. These receptors all come from an adult with an advanced solid tumor such as melanoma, head and neck, liver or kidney cancer. The CDR3 runs from the conserved cysteine through the conserved F or W. Fields, in order: D gene, J gene, V gene, clone size, CDR3 DNA, CDR3 protein. The D gene is left open where the match is weak. Not every row has a clone size; where given, it reads once, few, many or a size class.

-,TRBJ2-1,TRBV28,-,TGTGCCAGCAGCCCCCCAACGTCAATCTACAATGAGCAGTTCTTC,CASSPPTSIYNEQFF
TRBD1,TRBJ1-1,TRBV28,-,TGTGCCAGCATTCCGGGACAGGGATTTATGAACACTGAAGCTTTCTTT,CASIPGQGFMNTEAFF
TRBD2,TRBJ2-5,TRBV6-5,-,TGTGCCAGCAGCCGACTAGCGGGGGATGTAGAGACCCAGTACTTC,CASSRLAGDVETQYF
-,TRBJ1-1,TRBV11-2,-,TGTGCCAGCAGCTTAAGTTCAGGGTTCAACACTGAAGCTTTCTTT,CASSLSSGFNTEAFF
TRBD1,TRBJ1-4,TRBV5-8,-,TGTGCCAGCAGGGGCGGACAGGGGGCGCGGGGGGAAAAACTGTTTTTT,CASRGGQGARGEKLFF
-,TRBJ1-1,TRBV7-9,few,TGTGCCAGCAGCTTAGGGAGTAGTGAAGCTTTCTTT,CASSLGSSEAFF
-,TRBJ2-7,TRBV6-5,-,TGTGCCAGCAGGAGGGGACCAAACTACGAGCAGTACTTC,CASRRGPNYEQYF
-,TRBJ2-1,TRBV7-2,-,TGTGCCAGCTCCGACAATGAGGACTTCTGGAATGAGCAGTTCTTC,CASSDNEDFWNEQFF
-,TRBJ1-3,TRBV11-2,-,TGTGCCAGCAGCTTAGCCCCACGGGGTCACCTCGGAAACACCATATATTTT,CASSLAPRGHLGNTIYF
-,TRBJ2-7,TRBV4-1,-,TGCGCCAGCAGTCTCCTTACCCCCTACGAGCAGTACTTC,CASSLLTPYEQYF
-,TRBJ2-2,TRBV27,-,TGTGCCAGCAGTTTACAGGGTGCCGGGGAGCTGTTTTTT,CASSLQGAGELFF
-,TRBJ2-7,TRBV7-8,-,TGTGCCAGCAGCTTTGGCGGACTCTCCTACGAGCAGTACTTC,CASSFGGLSYEQYF
TRBD2,TRBJ2-7,TRBV7-3,-,TGTGCCAGCAGCCCCAATCGGGGGACTAGCGGGAGAAGCGTCGAGCAGTACTTC,CASSPNRGTSGRSVEQYF
-,TRBJ1-5,TRBV7-3,-,TGTGCCAGCAGCTTAGCAGGGAGCAATCAGCCCCAGCATTTT,CASSLAGSNQPQHF
-,TRBJ1-1,TRBV10-3,-,TGTGCCATCAGTGAGGTCCTGGCCACTGAAGCTTTCTTT,CAISEVLATEAFF
-,TRBJ2-1,TRBV5-1,-,TGCGCCAGCAGCCCGGAGGGTCTCCACAATGAGCAGTTCTTC,CASSPEGLHNEQFF
-,TRBJ2-1,TRBV7-8,-,TGTGCCAGCAGCTTAGAGGGCTATGAGCAGTTCTTC,CASSLEGYEQFF
-,TRBJ2-7,TRBV7-2,once,TGTGCCAGCAGCTTAGGTCGGGTGTCGGGGGAGTACTTC,CASSLGRVSGEYF
TRBD1,TRBJ1-2,TRBV7-9,-,TGTGCCAGCAGCCCCCGGGACAGGGTGGTTGACTATGGCTACACCTTC,CASSPRDRVVDYGYTF
-,TRBJ1-1,TRBV28,few,TGTGCCAGCACCCAGGGCCCCTTGGAAGCTTTCTTT,CASTQGPLEAFF
TRBD1,TRBJ1-6,TRBV15,-,TGTGCCACCAGCAGAGGACAGGGGGCGCGAAATTCACCCCTCCACTTT,CATSRGQGARNSPLHF
-,TRBJ1-5,TRBV11-2,-,TGTGCCAGCAGCGGATCAGGGGTTGGCAATCAGCCCCAGCATTTT,CASSGSGVGNQPQHF
TRBD1,TRBJ2-7,TRBV28,-,TGTGCCAGCAGTTTATTTCGGGGACAGGGGGCCTACGAGCAGTACTTC,CASSLFRGQGAYEQYF
-,TRBJ1-4,TRBV30,once,TGTGCCTGGAGTGTACAAGGGACGGGTGAAAAACTGTTTTTT,CAWSVQGTGEKLFF
-,TRBJ2-1,TRBV7-2,-,TGTGCCAGCAGCTTGGACGGACTAAACAATGAGCAGTTCTTC,CASSLDGLNNEQFF
-,TRBJ2-1,TRBV7-2,-,TGTGCCAGCAGCTTGGGCGGCAGTTCCAATGAGCAGTTCTTC,CASSLGGSSNEQFF
TRBD1,TRBJ1-1,TRBV6-5,-,TGTGCCAGCAGTTATAACAGGGGGACTGAAGCTTTCTTT,CASSYNRGTEAFF
-,TRBJ2-5,TRBV28,-,TGTGCCAAAACGGGGCGGAAACGATCTCAAGAGACCCAGTACTTC,CAKTGRKRSQETQYF
TRBD2,TRBJ2-7,TRBV2,-,TGTGCCAGCAGTGAAACTAGCGGGAACTCCTACGAGCAGTACTTC,CASSETSGNSYEQYF
TRBD1,TRBJ1-4,TRBV2,many,TGTGCCAGCAGTGGACAGGGACTTAATGAAAAACTGTTTTTT,CASSGQGLNEKLFF
TRBD2,TRBJ2-1,TRBV7-8,-,TGTGCCAGCAGCTTAAGGGGCCAGCGGGGGGCCCTCGGATCCTACAATGAGCAGTTCTTC,CASSLRGQRGALGSYNEQFF
TRBD1,TRBJ1-2,TRBV28,-,TGTGCCAGCAGTTCGAGACAGGGGCCCAATCCCTATGGCTACACCTTC,CASSSRQGPNPYGYTF
-,TRBJ1-6,TRBV5-4,-,TGTGCCAGCAGCTTGGCGGGGACACTCAATTCACCCCTCCACTTT,CASSLAGTLNSPLHF
TRBD2,TRBJ2-1,TRBV19,-,TGTGCCAGTAGTACCCTAGCGGGGGGGCCCCAAGAGCAGTTCTTC,CASSTLAGGPQEQFF
TRBD1,TRBJ1-4,TRBV27,once,TGTGCCAGCTCGGACAGGGCGAATGAAAAACTGTTTTTT,CASSDRANEKLFF
-,TRBJ2-3,TRBV9,-,TGTGCCAGCAGCGTAGGCGGGATTTTCCTCACAGATACGCAGTATTTT,CASSVGGIFLTDTQYF
-,TRBJ1-2,TRBV28,-,TGTGCCAGCAGTTTTGGGGCAGGGAGCTATGGCTACACCTTC,CASSFGAGSYGYTF
-,TRBJ1-6,TRBV27,-,TGTGCCAGCCGACGGGACATTTATAATTCACCCCTCCACTTT,CASRRDIYNSPLHF
-,TRBJ2-1,TRBV11-2,once,TGTGCCAGCAGCTTCCTAGCCTTGTCCAATGAGCAGTTCTTC,CASSFLALSNEQFF
-,TRBJ2-4,TRBV28,-,TGTGCCACCGAAGCGCTAGCCAAAAACATTCAGTACTTC,CATEALAKNIQYF
-,TRBJ2-5,TRBV9,-,TGTGCCAGCAGCGTAGTTGGGACCGCAGAGACCCAGTACTTC,CASSVVGTAETQYF
TRBD1,TRBJ1-3,TRBV10-3,few,TGTGCCATCAGGGGCCCCGGGACAGGGGGAAACACCATATATTTT,CAIRGPGTGGNTIYF
TRBD1,TRBJ2-7,TRBV4-3,-,TGCGCCAGCAGCCAAGAAGAGGGTGGACAGGGTGACTACGAGCAGTACTTC,CASSQEEGGQGDYEQYF
-,TRBJ1-1,TRBV10-1,-,TGCGCCAGCAGTGCAACCAGGAACACTGAAGCTTTCTTT,CASSATRNTEAFF
-,TRBJ1-2,TRBV11-2,once,TGTGCCAGCAGCTCAGAGGGGGATGGCTACACCTTC,CASSSEGDGYTF
TRBD1,TRBJ1-2,TRBV6-9,-,TGTGCCAGCAGTGGGGACAGGGCTGGCTACACCTTC,CASSGDRAGYTF
-,TRBJ1-5,TRBV4-1,-,TGCGCCAGCAGCCAAGAAGGGGGTCCCGGCAAGCCCCAGCATTTT,CASSQEGGPGKPQHF
TRBD2,TRBJ2-7,TRBV13,-,TGTGCCAGCAGCTCCACCCCGGGACTACGATATCTCTCCTACGAGCAGTACTTC,CASSSTPGLRYLSYEQYF
TRBD1,TRBJ1-2,TRBV4-2,-,TGTGCCAGCAGCCAAGATCTAAGGGGACAGGGCTACTATGGCTACACCTTC,CASSQDLRGQGYYGYTF
-,TRBJ2-5,TRBV5-1,once,TGCGCCAGCAAACTCAGCGAGGGGGAGACCCAGTACTTC,CASKLSEGETQYF